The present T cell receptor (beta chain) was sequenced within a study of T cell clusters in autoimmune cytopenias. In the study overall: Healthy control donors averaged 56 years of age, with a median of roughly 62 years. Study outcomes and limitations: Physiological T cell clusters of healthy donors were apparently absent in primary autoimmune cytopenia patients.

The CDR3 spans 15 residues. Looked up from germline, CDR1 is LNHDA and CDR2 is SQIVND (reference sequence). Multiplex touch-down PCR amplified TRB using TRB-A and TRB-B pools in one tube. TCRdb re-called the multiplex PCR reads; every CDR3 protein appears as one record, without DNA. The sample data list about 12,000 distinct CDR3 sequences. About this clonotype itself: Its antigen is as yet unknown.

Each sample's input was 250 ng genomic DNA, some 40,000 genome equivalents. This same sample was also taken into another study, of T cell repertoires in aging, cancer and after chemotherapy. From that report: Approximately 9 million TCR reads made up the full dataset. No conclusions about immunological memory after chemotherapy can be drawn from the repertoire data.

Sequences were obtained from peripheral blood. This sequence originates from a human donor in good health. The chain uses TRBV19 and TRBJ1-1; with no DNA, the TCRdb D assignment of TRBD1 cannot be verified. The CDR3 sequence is CASKEWGEMNTEAFF.